The rows below give T cell receptor beta chains drawn from one sample of a study of type 1 regulatory T cells. TCRdb called the reads again in MiXCR, with one record for every CDR3 protein. The table shows about 18,000 distinct CDR3 sequences, with roughly 10% occurring only once. The sequenced sample was CD4+ T cells, either the whole sample or a sorted fraction (not recorded which). These TCRs come from a human donor in good health. Both conserved end residues are part of each CDR3. The D gene is left open where the match is weak. A clone size is listed for some rows: how often the clone was seen (once, few, many), or a class if it is expanded.

V: TRBV7-2; size: many; D: TRBD2; J: TRBJ2-3; DNA: TGTGCCAGCAGCTTAGCGCCTAGCGGGAGCACAGATACGCAGTATTTT; CDR3: CASSLAPSGSTDTQYF
V: TRBV4-3; size: many; D: .; J: TRBJ1-2; DNA: TGCGCCAGCAGCCAAGGAGTTAACTATGGCTACACCTTC; CDR3: CASSQGVNYGYTF
V: TRBV25-1; size: .; D: .; J: TRBJ2-1; DNA: TGTGCCAGCAGTGCTAGTAACCTAGGTAATGAGCAGTTCTTC; CDR3: CASSASNLGNEQFF
V: TRBV12-3/TRBV12-4; size: many; D: .; J: TRBJ2-1; DNA: TGTGCCAGCAGTTTACTGGGGAATGAGCAGTTCTTC; CDR3: CASSLLGNEQFF
V: TRBV7-8; size: .; D: .; J: TRBJ2-6; DNA: TGTGCCAGCAGCTTTCCTAATTCGAGACAGGTTGGGTTCTCTGGGGCCAACGTCCTGACTTTC; CDR3: CASSFPNSRQVGFSGANVLTF
V: TRBV20-1; size: .; D: TRBD1; J: TRBJ2-7; DNA: TGCAGTGCTCTGCCTGGGACAGGGGTGGACTACGAGCAGTACTTC; CDR3: CSALPGTGVDYEQYF
V: TRBV19; size: .; D: .; J: TRBJ2-1; DNA: TGTGCCAGTAGTCTACGGGACTTAAACAATGAGCAGTTCTTC; CDR3: CASSLRDLNNEQFF
V: TRBV3-1; size: medium-sized; D: .; J: TRBJ1-1; DNA: TGTGCCAGCAGCCTGTCCTTGGGGCGGATTGAAGCTTTCTTT; CDR3: CASSLSLGRIEAFF
V: TRBV29-1; size: many; D: .; J: TRBJ2-1; DNA: TGCAGCGTTGAACTGGAGGTAGCACTTTCCAATGAGCAGTTCTTC; CDR3: CSVELEVALSNEQFF
V: TRBV5-1; size: many; D: .; J: TRBJ1-6; DNA: TGCGCCAGCAGCTTGGCAGGTCCGAATTCACCCCTCCACTTT; CDR3: CASSLAGPNSPLHF
V: TRBV7-3; size: many; D: TRBD2; J: TRBJ2-2; DNA: TGTGCCAGCAGCCGCGAAGCGGGGCCAACCGGGGAGCTGTTTTTT; CDR3: CASSREAGPTGELFF
V: TRBV20-1; size: many; D: TRBD2; J: TRBJ2-1; DNA: TGCAGTGCTGCCGGGACTAGCGTATACAATGAGCAGTTCTTC; CDR3: CSAAGTSVYNEQFF
V: TRBV15; size: medium-sized; D: TRBD2; J: TRBJ2-3; DNA: TGTGCCACCAGCATTATGACTAGCGCTGGAGATACGCAGTATTTT; CDR3: CATSIMTSAGDTQYF
V: TRBV20-1; size: .; D: TRBD2; J: TRBJ2-6; DNA: TGCAGTGCTAGAGCAGGGAGGGAGTGGCAGGCTCATCGGCTTTCTGGGGCCAACGTCCTGACTTTC; CDR3: CSARAGREWQAHRLSGANVLTF
V: TRBV20-1; size: many; D: .; J: TRBJ2-1; DNA: TGCAGTGTGCCTAGCAGTCATGAGCAGTTCTTC; CDR3: CSVPSSHEQFF
V: TRBV7-3; size: .; D: TRBD2; J: TRBJ2-5; DNA: TGTGCCAGCAGCCACAGCGGGGCGAGACAAGAGACCCAGTACTTC; CDR3: CASSHSGARQETQYF
V: TRBV7-2; size: .; D: .; J: TRBJ2-7; DNA: TGTGCCAGCAGCCCTGCCGGGACAATCTTCGACGAGCAGTACTTC; CDR3: CASSPAGTIFDEQYF
V: TRBV12-3/TRBV12-4; size: medium-sized; D: TRBD2; J: TRBJ2-3; DNA: TGTGCCAGCAGTTTAAGGACTAGCGGGGCTAGCACAGATACGCAGTATTTT; CDR3: CASSLRTSGASTDTQYF
V: TRBV19; size: many; D: .; J: TRBJ2-2; DNA: TGTGCCAGTAGTTTGACAGGTCTGAACACCGGGGAGCTGTTTTTT; CDR3: CASSLTGLNTGELFF
V: TRBV29-1; size: .; D: .; J: TRBJ2-5; DNA: TGCAGCGTTCTGGGTCTCGGGGAGACCCAGTACTTC; CDR3: CSVLGLGETQYF
V: TRBV28; size: many; D: .; J: TRBJ2-1; DNA: TGTGCCAGCAGTCCCCCGGACAACTACAATGAGCAGTTCTTC; CDR3: CASSPPDNYNEQFF
V: TRBV29-1; size: .; D: TRBD2; J: TRBJ2-3; DNA: TGCAGCCAAGGGACTAGCGGGAGTTCTTCAGATACGCAGTATTTT; CDR3: CSQGTSGSSSDTQYF
V: TRBV6-5; size: many; D: .; J: TRBJ2-6; DNA: TGTGCCAGCAGTCCTTCCGGGACCAACGTCCTGACTTTC; CDR3: CASSPSGTNVLTF
V: TRBV7-8; size: many; D: TRBD1; J: TRBJ2-7; DNA: TGTGCCAGCAGCAAACAGGGGATTGCCTACGAGCAGTACTTC; CDR3: CASSKQGIAYEQYF
V: TRBV14; size: many; D: .; J: TRBJ2-5; DNA: TGTGCCAGCAGCCGGGGAGGTCTAACCCAAGAGACCCAGTACTTC; CDR3: CASSRGGLTQETQYF
V: TRBV5-5; size: .; D: TRBD2; J: TRBJ2-3; DNA: TGTGCCAGCAGCTTTAGAGCGGGAGGAGTCACAGATACGCAGTATTTT; CDR3: CASSFRAGGVTDTQYF
V: TRBV30; size: many; D: .; J: TRBJ1-1; DNA: TGTGCCTGGAGTGCTGACAGTAACACTGAAGCTTTCTTT; CDR3: CAWSADSNTEAFF
V: TRBV29-1; size: few; D: TRBD1; J: TRBJ2-7; DNA: TGCAGCGTTGAGGGACAGGGGGCGTACGAGCAGTACTTC; CDR3: CSVEGQGAYEQYF
V: TRBV7-8; size: many; D: TRBD2; J: TRBJ2-3; DNA: TGTGCCAGCAGCTTAAAATTCCTAGCGGCTAGCACAGATACGCAGTATTTT; CDR3: CASSLKFLAASTDTQYF
V: TRBV10-3; size: few; D: .; J: TRBJ2-6; DNA: TGTGCCATCAGGTCCCACACTGGGGCCAACGTCCTGACTTTC; CDR3: CAIRSHTGANVLTF
V: TRBV5-1; size: many; D: TRBD2; J: TRBJ2-2; DNA: TGCGCCAGCAGCTTGGGACTAGCGGGAGTCAACACCGGGGAGCTGTTTTTT; CDR3: CASSLGLAGVNTGELFF
V: TRBV5-1; size: .; D: TRBD2; J: TRBJ2-7; DNA: TGCGCCAGCAGCCCCACTAGCGGGAGCGACTCCTACGAGCAGTACTTC; CDR3: CASSPTSGSDSYEQYF
V: TRBV30; size: few; D: TRBD1; J: TRBJ1-2; DNA: TGTGCCTGGGAGGGGGCTCCTAAATATGGCTACACCTTC; CDR3: CAWEGAPKYGYTF
V: TRBV29-1; size: few; D: .; J: TRBJ1-1; DNA: TGCAGCTCCTCGGGCGCTGAAGCTTTCTTT; CDR3: CSSSGAEAFF
V: TRBV12-3/TRBV12-4; size: .; D: .; J: TRBJ2-5; DNA: TGTGCCAGCAGTTTACGGCGGCAACAAGAGACCCAGTACTTC; CDR3: CASSLRRQQETQYF
V: TRBV5-1; size: .; D: TRBD1; J: TRBJ2-4; DNA: TGCGCCAGCAGCACGGGACAGGGGAACATTCAGTACTTC; CDR3: CASSTGQGNIQYF
V: TRBV7-9; size: few; D: .; J: TRBJ1-1; DNA: TGTGCCAGCAGCTTAAAGGGGGGCACTGAAGCTTTCTTT; CDR3: CASSLKGGTEAFF
V: TRBV20-1; size: many; D: .; J: TRBJ2-7; DNA: TGCAGTGCCCTGGGCATGGGGGTTTGGGAGCAGTACTTC; CDR3: CSALGMGVWEQYF
V: TRBV6-1; size: many; D: .; J: TRBJ2-6; DNA: TGTGCCAGCACCTCCGCGGGGGCGGGCGGGGCCAACGTCCTGACTTTC; CDR3: CASTSAGAGGANVLTF
V: TRBV6-5; size: medium-sized; D: .; J: TRBJ2-1; DNA: TGTGCCAGCAAGGGACGGGCTTACAATGAGCAGTTCTTC; CDR3: CASKGRAYNEQFF
V: TRBV7-2; size: .; D: TRBD1; J: TRBJ2-2; DNA: TGTGCCAGCAAACCGGGACAGAAGAACACCGGGGAGCCGTTTTTT; CDR3: CASKPGQKNTGEPFF
V: TRBV10-3; size: many; D: TRBD2; J: TRBJ2-4; DNA: TGTGCCATCGGGACTAGCGGGGACCAAAAAAACATTCAGTACTTC; CDR3: CAIGTSGDQKNIQYF
V: TRBV6-5; size: many; D: .; J: TRBJ1-2; DNA: TGTGCCAGCAGTCCCGAAGACTATACTTATGGCTACACCTTC; CDR3: CASSPEDYTYGYTF
V: TRBV20-1; size: medium-sized; D: .; J: TRBJ2-7; DNA: TGCAGTGCTCGACAGGATACGTACGAGCAGTACTTC; CDR3: CSARQDTYEQYF
V: TRBV12-3/TRBV12-4; size: .; D: TRBD2; J: TRBJ2-2; DNA: TGTGCCAGCAGAGCCCCAAGCGGGGCGAACACCGGGGAGCCGTTTTTT; CDR3: CASRAPSGANTGEPFF
V: TRBV7-2; size: few; D: .; J: TRBJ2-7; DNA: TGTGCCAGCACCCCTATGGGGGGATCCTACGAGCAGTACTTC; CDR3: CASTPMGGSYEQYF
V: TRBV29-1; size: many; D: .; J: TRBJ1-4; DNA: TGCAGCGTCGCAAGGGGGGTTGCCCATGAAAAACTGTTTTTT; CDR3: CSVARGVAHEKLFF
V: TRBV7-2; size: many; D: TRBD1; J: TRBJ1-3; DNA: TGTGCCAGCAGCTTCTTCTGGCAGAACAGGGGCTCCGGAAACACCATATATTTT; CDR3: CASSFFWQNRGSGNTIYF
V: TRBV20-1; size: few; D: .; J: TRBJ2-3; DNA: TGCAGTTTTCCCCGGGATACGCAGTATTTT; CDR3: CSFPRDTQYF
V: TRBV5-1; size: medium-sized; D: .; J: TRBJ2-4; DNA: TGCGCCAGCAGCTTGGCCTCGGGATCCAAAAACATTCAGTACTTC; CDR3: CASSLASGSKNIQYF
V: TRBV7-3; size: many; D: .; J: TRBJ2-1; DNA: TGTGCCAGCAGCTCATCGGGGACGGAAAATGAGCAGTTCTTC; CDR3: CASSSSGTENEQFF
V: TRBV5-6; size: medium-sized; D: TRBD1; J: TRBJ2-4; DNA: TGTGCCAGCAGCTTGGTCGGGACAGGGGATGAAAACATTCAGTACTTC; CDR3: CASSLVGTGDENIQYF
V: TRBV11-2; size: .; D: .; J: TRBJ2-6; DNA: TGTGCCAGCAGCTCCACCGCCGCGGGGTTCGGGGCCAACGTCCTGACTTTC; CDR3: CASSSTAAGFGANVLTF
V: TRBV7-7; size: many; D: TRBD1; J: TRBJ2-1; DNA: TGTGCTAGCAGCTTCCGACAGGGGGATGAGCAGTTCTTC; CDR3: CASSFRQGDEQFF
V: TRBV20-1; size: many; D: TRBD1; J: TRBJ2-5; DNA: TGCAGTGCTAGAGATGGATTGACAGGGGGCCGGGAGACCCAGTACTTC; CDR3: CSARDGLTGGRETQYF
V: TRBV30; size: few; D: TRBD1; J: TRBJ1-1; DNA: TGTGCCTGGAGCTTAAAGGGGGCGCGGACTGAAGCTTTCTTT; CDR3: CAWSLKGARTEAFF
V: TRBV3-1; size: many; D: TRBD1; J: TRBJ2-1; DNA: TGTGCCAGCACCGGACAGGGGGCTTATGAGCAGTTCTTC; CDR3: CASTGQGAYEQFF
V: TRBV29-1; size: .; D: TRBD2; J: TRBJ2-1; DNA: TGCAGCGTTACTAGCGGGGGGGCCCTCAGTGAGCAGTTCTTC; CDR3: CSVTSGGALSEQFF
V: TRBV5-1; size: many; D: .; J: TRBJ2-1; DNA: TGCGCCAGCAGCTCCGAGGGGGACCCTCTCAATGAGCAGTTCTTC; CDR3: CASSSEGDPLNEQFF
V: TRBV6-2/TRBV6-3; size: .; D: TRBD2; J: TRBJ2-1; DNA: TGTGCCAGCAAGCGGGACCAGGGATACAATGAGCAGTTCTTC; CDR3: CASKRDQGYNEQFF